A selection of T cell receptor beta chains follows, all from one sample in a study of technical replicates of blood from a handful of donors. Only in-frame clones appear in the TCRdb table, and some are missing; sequencing was by immunoSEQ multiplex PCR. The table shows 65,000 to 85,000 clones, with around nine tenths occurring only once. The material sequenced was T cells isolated from PBMCs. The receptors were sampled from a human donor in good health. The CDR3 runs from the conserved cysteine through the conserved F or W. A D gene is named only where the DNA matches it firmly. Clone sizes are given selectively: once, few, many, or a class where the clone is expanded.

j_call d_call v_call clone_size cdr3_aa cdr3_nt
TRBJ1-1 NA TRBV7-9 NA CASSPRSGTKRRRTEAFF TGTGCCAGCTCCCCTCGAAGTGGGACAAAGAGGAGAAGGACTGAAGCTTTCTTT
TRBJ1-2 NA TRBV5-6 NA CASSWAKGRNYGYTF TGTGCCAGCAGCTGGGCCAAGGGGCGCAACTATGGCTACACCTTC
TRBJ1-5 NA TRBV10-2 NA CATSPGVSNQPQHF TGCGCCACCTCCCCGGGGGTTAGCAATCAGCCCCAGCATTTT
TRBJ2-7 TRBD1 TRBV11-2 NA CASSSGQGWGYEQYF TGTGCCAGCAGCTCAGGACAGGGGTGGGGCTACGAGCAGTACTTC
TRBJ1-1 NA TRBV13 NA CASSFSGENTEAFF TGTGCCAGCAGCTTCTCTGGAGAGAACACTGAAGCTTTCTTT
TRBJ1-5 NA TRBV5-1 NA CASSLEPSYSNQPQHF TGCGCCAGCAGCTTGGAGCCGTCCTATAGCAATCAGCCCCAGCATTTT
TRBJ2-4 NA TRBV28 NA CASSQKNIQYF TGTGCCAGCAGTCAGAAAAACATTCAGTACTTC
TRBJ1-1 TRBD1 TRBV10-2 NA CASIRQGAEAFF TGCGCCAGCATCCGACAGGGTGCTGAAGCTTTCTTT
TRBJ2-1 NA TRBV2 once CASATQRGKQFF TGTGCCAGCGCTACCCAACGGGGAAAGCAGTTCTTC
TRBJ2-4 NA TRBV12-5 NA CASAIEGGPENIQYF TGTGCTAGTGCCATAGAGGGGGGGCCTGAAAACATTCAGTACTTC
TRBJ2-1 TRBD2 TRBV7-6 NA CASSPWERERDEQFF TGTGCCAGCAGTCCCTGGGAGCGGGAGAGGGATGAGCAGTTCTTC
TRBJ1-1 NA TRBV5-1 NA CASSAGQNTEAFF TGCGCCAGCAGCGCTGGACAGAACACTGAAGCTTTCTTT
TRBJ2-7 NA TRBV27 few CASSSWTTSYEQYF TGTGCCAGCAGTTCATGGACTACCTCCTACGAGCAGTACTTC
TRBJ2-7 NA TRBV27 NA CASSLSGAGYEQYF TGTGCCAGCAGTTTATCGGGGGCGGGCTACGAGCAGTACTTC
TRBJ2-1 TRBD1 TRBV5-8 NA CASSKQGATYNEQFF TGTGCCAGCAGCAAACAGGGGGCCACCTACAATGAGCAGTTCTTC
TRBJ1-2 TRBD1 TRBV4-1 NA CASSPPGQGYGYTF TGCGCCAGCAGCCCACCGGGACAGGGATATGGCTACACCTTC
TRBJ1-2 NA TRBV5-8 NA CASSLVGSYMILNYGYTF TGTGCCAGCAGCTTGGTTGGGAGCTATATGATCCTAAACTATGGCTACACCTTC
TRBJ1-5 NA TRBV18 few CASSQEDNQPQHF TGTGCCAGCTCACAGGAGGACAATCAGCCCCAGCATTTT
TRBJ2-2 NA TRBV25-1 NA CASSEFDSRSVNTGELFF TGTGCCAGCAGTGAATTTGACTCCCGGTCGGTGAACACCGGGGAGCTGTTTTTT
TRBJ2-1 NA TRBV5-4 NA CASSPVRGSGFKYNEQFF TGTGCCAGCAGTCCGGTGCGGGGAAGCGGGTTTAAGTACAATGAGCAGTTCTTC
TRBJ2-2 NA TRBV27 NA CASSLSRVTGELFF TGTGCCAGCAGTTTATCGAGGGTAACCGGGGAGCTGTTTTTT
TRBJ1-5 NA TRBV30 NA CAWTQGVSNQPQHF TGTGCCTGGACTCAGGGCGTTAGCAATCAGCCCCAGCATTTT
TRBJ2-1 TRBD1 TRBV11-2 NA CASSLDFWGTGAYNEQFF TGTGCCAGCAGCTTAGATTTTTGGGGGACAGGGGCGTACAATGAGCAGTTCTTC
TRBJ2-5 TRBD2 TRBV6-1 NA CARGTSFETQYF TGTGCCAGGGGGACTAGTTTTGAGACCCAGTACTTC
TRBJ1-1 TRBD1 TRBV15 few CATRMGQATEAFF TGTGCCACCAGAATGGGACAGGCGACTGAAGCTTTCTTT
TRBJ2-2 NA TRBV10-1 NA CASSESDYSNTGELFF TGCGCCAGCAGTGAGTCTGACTATTCAAACACCGGGGAGCTGTTTTTT
TRBJ2-1 TRBD2 TRBV7-8 NA CASSTWRGGEGNEQFF TGTGCCAGCAGCACATGGCGGGGGGGTGAAGGCAATGAGCAGTTCTTC
TRBJ2-3 TRBD1 TRBV6-1 few CASSDSDRRYTQYF TGTGCCAGCAGTGACTCGGACAGGCGCTATACGCAGTATTTT
TRBJ2-2 TRBD1 TRBV4-1 NA CASSFQDRSTGELFF TGCGCCAGCAGCTTCCAGGACAGGAGCACCGGGGAGCTGTTTTTT
TRBJ1-6 NA TRBV5-5 NA CASSLGGDANSPLHF TGTGCCAGCAGCTTGGGGGGGGACGCTAATTCACCCCTCCACTTT
TRBJ2-6 NA TRBV7-5 NA CVSRGASSGANVLTF TGTGTCAGCAGGGGGGCTAGCTCTGGGGCCAACGTCCTGACTTTC
TRBJ1-3 TRBD1 TRBV11-2 NA CASSQGQRNTIYF TGTGCCAGCAGCCAGGGACAGCGAAACACCATATATTTT
TRBJ1-5 TRBD1 TRBV27 NA CASSGDRGVANQPQHF TGTGCCAGCAGTGGTGACAGGGGAGTAGCCAATCAGCCCCAGCATTTT
TRBJ2-7 TRBD1 TRBV4-1 NA CASSRLLGDSSYEQYF TGCGCCAGCAGCCGTCTGTTGGGGGACAGCTCCTACGAGCAGTACTTC
TRBJ1-1 NA TRBV30 NA CAWSAKPNREFEAFF TGTGCCTGGAGTGCCAAACCTAACAGGGAGTTTGAAGCTTTCTTT
TRBJ2-1 NA TRBV5-1 NA CASSPHVDEQFF TGCGCCAGCAGCCCACATGTCGATGAGCAGTTCTTC
TRBJ2-1 TRBD2 TRBV14 once CASSQLAGVSYNEQFF TGTGCCAGCAGCCAACTAGCGGGGGTCTCCTACAATGAGCAGTTCTTC
TRBJ2-7 NA TRBV14 NA CASSQAHRASYEQYF TGTGCCAGCAGCCAAGCCCACAGGGCGTCCTACGAGCAGTACTTC
TRBJ1-5 TRBD1 TRBV6-1 NA CASSGQDRGIQPQHF TGTGCCAGCAGTGGGCAAGACAGGGGTATACAGCCCCAGCATTTT
TRBJ1-5 NA TRBV25-1 NA CASSEKGFQPQHF TGTGCCAGCAGTGAAAAGGGGTTCCAGCCCCAGCATTTT
TRBJ1-2 NA TRBV4-1 NA CASSQVYRGGHYGYTF TGCGCCAGCAGCCAAGTTTATAGGGGAGGTCACTATGGCTACACCTTC
TRBJ2-5 NA TRBV28 NA CASRGVLVGETQYF TGTGCCAGCAGAGGGGTTTTGGTTGGGGAGACCCAGTACTTC
TRBJ2-1 NA TRBV10-1 NA CASSESSREQFF TGCGCCAGCAGTGAGTCGTCTCGTGAGCAGTTCTTC
TRBJ1-2 NA TRBV6-1 once CASRGQRLPNYGYTF TGTGCCAGCAGGGGACAAAGACTCCCGAACTATGGCTACACCTTC
TRBJ2-7 NA TRBV14 once CASSLYYEQYF TGTGCCAGCAGCCTTTACTACGAGCAGTACTTC
TRBJ1-1 TRBD1 TRBV20-1 few CSARSQGVVFF TGCAGTGCTAGAAGCCAGGGGGTGGTTTTCTTT
TRBJ2-3 NA TRBV7-8 NA CASSLRLSFGQDTQYF TGTGCCAGCAGCTTACGTCTTAGCTTCGGACAAGATACGCAGTATTTT
TRBJ1-1 NA TRBV2 once CATQNTEAFF TGTGCCACCCAGAACACTGAAGCTTTCTTT
TRBJ1-2 NA TRBV29-1 NA CSVETVTYGYTF TGCAGCGTTGAGACAGTCACATATGGCTACACCTTC
TRBJ1-1 NA TRBV12-5 NA CASGPGGFLRPNTEAFF TGTGCTAGTGGTCCGGGGGGTTTTTTGCGGCCGAACACTGAAGCTTTCTTT
TRBJ2-7 NA TRBV30 NA CAWSASHRKISYEQYF TGTGCCTGGAGTGCCTCCCACAGAAAAATATCGTACGAGCAGTACTTC
TRBJ2-1 NA TRBV27 NA CASSFAGKPNEQFF TGTGCCAGCAGTTTCGCCGGGAAACCCAATGAGCAGTTCTTC
TRBJ2-7 TRBD1 TRBV11-2 NA CASSPINARDRGYEQYF TGTGCCAGCAGCCCCATTAACGCCCGGGACAGGGGTTACGAGCAGTACTTC
TRBJ2-3 TRBD2 TRBV5-1 NA CASSAWTSGGAGDTQYF TGCGCCAGCAGCGCCTGGACTAGCGGGGGGGCGGGAGATACGCAGTATTTT
TRBJ1-2 NA TRBV11-2 once CASSTLSPPRGGTNYGYTF TGTGCCAGCAGCACACTAAGCCCCCCAAGGGGGGGCACTAACTATGGCTACACCTTC
TRBJ2-1 NA TRBV28 NA CASLRGNEQFF TGTGCCAGCTTGCGGGGAAATGAGCAGTTCTTC
TRBJ2-5 TRBD2 TRBV6-5 NA CASNYGLAGETQYF TGTGCCAGCAACTACGGACTAGCAGGGGAGACCCAGTACTTC